The 4 T cell receptor beta chains presented below share a single source sample, sequenced in a study of shared clonotypes between healthy human individuals (dated by TCRdb to the early 2020s). The protocol used for the library was the immunoSEQ multiplex PCR assay. What TCRdb holds here is the immuneACCESS table cut down to in-frame rearrangements. Part of the clones is not present; checked against another copy, under half of the missing clones reflect an unresolved V gene, and the others are unexplained. In all, the sample holds about 470,000 clones, and roughly three quarters of those were seen once. The top ten clones comprise about 13% of the sample. Input material: PBMCs. The receptors stem from a woman between 35 and 50 years old in good health. Some clones in this sample may be carry-over from other donors' samples.

The genes are TRBV27 and TRBJ1-4; TRBD1 matches 7 bases. CDR1 and CDR2 (germline): MNHEY, SMNVEV (reference sequence). The CDR3 is 15 residues long. Unmatched junction bases numbered 15, after V lost 5 bases and J lost 12 bases. Here the CDR3 reads CASSQIQGSGGELFF. CDR3 bases: TGTGCCAGCAGTCAGATACAGGGGAGTGGTGGGGAACTGTTTTTT. Supplemented by reference TRBV27 and TRBJ1-4, the full variable domain reads EAQVTQNPRYLITVTGKKLTVTCSQNMNHEYMSWYRQDPGLGLRQIYYSMNVEVTDKGDVPEGYKVSRKEKRNFPLILESPSPNQTSLYFCASSQIQGSGGELFFGSGTQLSVL.

The chain couples TRBV5-8 to TRBJ2-5; the D gene is possibly TRBD1 (6 bases). Germline V gene data show CDR1 as SGHTS and CDR2 as YDEGEE. The germline V and J ends were trimmed by 6 bases and 3 bases, with 18 bases remaining between them. CDR3 length: 15 residues. CDR3 in amino acids: CASIPLRGSEETQYF. CDR3 nucleotide sequence: TGTGCCAGCATCCCACTCAGGGGTAGTGAAGAGACCCAGTACTTC.

This chain links TRBV29-1 with TRBJ2-5; 10 bases agree with TRBD2. Germline loops: CDR1 SQVTM, CDR2 ANQGSEA. With 6 bases clipped from V and 5 bases from J, the junction kept 6 bases outside the gene matches. There are 13 residues in the CDR3. CDR3 sequence (DNA): TGCAGCGTAGGGACTAGCGAGAGGGAGACCCAGTACTTC. Protein sequence: CSVGTSERETQYF.

The V and J genes are TRBV19 and TRBJ2-7; weak D call: TRBD1 (6 bases). Trimming took 4 bases from V and 3 from J, leaving 10 bases between them. The CDR3 loop spans 13 amino acids. From germline, CDR1 is LNHDA and CDR2 SQIVND (reference sequence). CDR3 DNA: TGTGCCAGTAGTAGAGGACAGAGCTACGAGCAGTACTTC. The encoded protein is CASSRGQSYEQYF.